One and the same sample provided the 30 T cell receptor beta chains below, sequenced in a study of T cell responses to AZD1222 COVID-19 vaccine. Data came from immunoSEQ multiplex PCR; TCRdb stores just in-frame clones and leaves some out. The table has some 150,000 clones, approximately 90% seen once. Here the sequenced sample was peripheral blood, taken 28 days after the second AZD1222 dose. These receptor sequences come from an adult who received the AZD1222 COVID-19 vaccine.

The J gene is TRBJ2-5, the V gene TRBV3-1 (or the pseudogene TRBV3-2); D unclear. Germline V CDR1 and CDR2: LGHDT, YNNKEL (reference sequence). The germline V and J ends were trimmed by 1 base and 4 bases, with 7 bases remaining between them. There are 13 residues in the CDR3. CDR3 DNA: TGTGCCAGCAGCCAAGTAGTCGGAGAGACCCAGTACTTC. Its translation is CASSQVVGETQYF.

The chain is built from TRBV5-1 and TRBJ1-5; TRBD1 agrees at 7 bases. V shed 4 bases, J shed 4 bases, and the junction held 5 bases outside the gene matches. The CDR3 contains 14 residues. CDR1 and CDR2 from the germline V gene are SGHRS and YFSETQ. The CDR3 is CASSTGQPNQPQHF. CDR3 sequence (DNA): TGCGCCAGCAGCACGGGACAGCCTAATCAGCCCCAGCATTTT.

This clone ranks as medium-sized. The chain joins TRBV29-1 to TRBJ1-2; no definite D call. Trimming took off 0 bases at V and 4 bases at J, with 12 bases between the two ends. In germline, CDR1 is SQVTM, CDR2 ANQGSEA. The CDR3 has 14 amino acids. DNA for the CDR3: TGCAGCGTTGAAGAATGGAACGGCCCCTATGGCTACACCTTC. This translates into CSVEEWNGPYGYTF.

The chain uses TRBV15 and TRBJ2-7; D is undetermined. Germline CDR1 LNHNV, CDR2 YYDKDF (reference sequence). This CDR3 region has 13 residues. V was clipped by 0 bases and J by 1 base, with 4 bases between them. The CDR3 coding sequence is TGTGCCACCAGCAGAGAGGGGTCCTACGAGCAGTACTTC. Amino acid sequence: CATSREGSYEQYF.

This clone is a singleton in its sample. The chain links TRBV6-5 to TRBJ1-1, with TRBD1 matching over 10 bases. The CDR3 loop spans 13 amino acids. J gave up 4 bases and V 8 bases, and 4 bases lay outside the gene matches. Looked up from germline, CDR1 is MNHEY and CDR2 is SVGAGI. The CDR3 nucleotides read TGTGCCAGCTGCCGGGACAGGGGCACTGAAGCTTTCTTT. Translated, it gives CASCRDRGTEAFF.

The V call is TRBV18, the J call TRBJ1-3; 7 bases agree with TRBD1. The ends lost 3 bases at V and 1 base at J; junction bases unmatched: 12. The germline V gene has CDR1 KGHSH and CDR2 LQKENI. This CDR3 spans 18 amino acids. The CDR3 DNA sequence: TGTGCCAGCTCACCCATGACAGGGACACGCCATTCTGGAAACACCATATATTTT. This codes for CASSPMTGTRHSGNTIYF.

The gene calls are TRBV4-3 and TRBJ2-1; 12 nucleotides align to TRBD2. Unmatched junction bases numbered 4, after V lost 1 base and J lost 0 bases. This CDR3 has 18 amino acids. Germline loops: CDR1 LGHNA, CDR2 YSLEER. The CDR3 nucleotides read TGCGCCAGCAGCCAAGTTCCTAGCGGGGGGGCCTCCTACAATGAGCAGTTCTTC. This gives the protein CASSQVPSGGASYNEQFF.

The V gene is TRBV3-1 (or the pseudogene TRBV3-2), the J gene TRBJ1-1, with D unclear. CDR3 length: 14 amino acids. V was shortened by 4 bases and J by 3 bases, with 12 bases between the two germline ends. Per germline, CDR1 LGHDT and CDR2 YNNKEL (reference sequence). DNA for the CDR3: TGTGCCAGCAGCCCGGGAGGGCGGTACACTGAAGCTTTCTTT. This codes for CASSPGGRYTEAFF.

This chain joins TRBV6-1 and TRBJ1-1, with 7 nucleotides matching TRBD1. CDR1 and CDR2 (germline): MNHNS, SASEGT. The trim removed 2 bases at V and 9 bases at J, leaving 12 bases unmatched. The CDR3 is made up of 15 amino acids. In nucleotides, the CDR3 is TGTGCCAGCAGTGAAATAAGACCACAGGGGCAGAAAGCTTTCTTT. This sequence encodes CASSEIRPQGQKAFF.

The chain recombines TRBV6-1 with TRBJ1-2; no clear D. Deletions cut 3 bases from V and 5 bases from J, with 16 bases between. The CDR3 consists of 15 residues. Germline V gene lookup returns CDR1 MNHNS and CDR2 SASEGT. The CDR3 region is CASSEDGRRQYGYTF. In DNA, the CDR3 is TGTGCCAGCAGTGAGGACGGACGGCGACAATATGGCTACACCTTC.

The rearrangement links TRBV5-5 to TRBJ1-3; possible D gene TRBD1, 5 bases. Germline-derived CDR1 and CDR2 are SGHKS and YYEKEE (reference sequence). Trimming removed 5 bases from V and 2 bases from J, with 20 bases in between. This CDR3 has 17 residues. CDR3 in DNA: TGTGCCAGCAGTCCCCGAGGGGTGGGGGATACTGGAAACACCATATATTTT. Translating gives CASSPRGVGDTGNTIYF.

This CDR3 is CASSPQVGEKLFF. CDR3 nucleotide sequence: TGCGCCAGCAGCCCCCAGGTGGGAGAAAAACTGTTTTTT. V gene TRBV5-1 combines with J gene TRBJ1-4; D ambiguous. The CDR3 consists of 13 residues. Per the germline V gene, CDR1 is SGHRS and CDR2 is YFSETQ. Trimming shortened V by 4 bases and J by 8 bases, and 12 bases separated the two germline ends.

This chain uses TRBV9 with TRBJ1-6; D not resolved. Deletions cut 0 bases from V and 5 bases from J, with 15 bases between. The V gene's germline CDR1 is SGDLS and CDR2 YYNGEE. The CDR3 has 17 residues. The CDR3, as DNA: TGTGCCAGCAGCGTAGGGGGTACCGGACCCGATAATTCACCCCTCCACTTT. Encoded protein: CASSVGGTGPDNSPLHF. The full variable domain, rest sourced from reference TRBV9 and TRBJ1-6, is DSGVTQTPKHLITATGQRVTLRCSPRSGDLSVYWYQQSLDQGLQFLIQYYNGEERAKGNILERFSAQQFPDLHSELNLSSLELGDSALYFCASSVGGTGPDNSPLHFGNGTRLTVT.

This sequence joins TRBV2 and TRBJ1-6; 8 nucleotides match TRBD1. Trimming removed 9 bases from V and 5 bases from J; junction bases left unmatched: 3. Looked up from germline, CDR1 is SNHLY and CDR2 is FYNNEI. This CDR3 comprises 13 residues. CDR3: CASTGQDNSPLHF. For the CDR3, the DNA is TGTGCCAGTACGGGACAGGATAATTCACCCCTCCACTTT.

This clone was counted a few times. This chain joins TRBV29-1 and TRBJ1-6, with 7 nucleotides matching TRBD1. J was trimmed by 14 bases and V by 5 bases; bases with no gene match: 15. Germline V gives CDR1 SQVTM, CDR2 ANQGSEA. CDR3 length equals 14 residues. CDR3 sequence reads: CSVTTGAATGALHF. Here the CDR3 DNA reads TGCAGCGTTACTACAGGGGCCGCCACCGGGGCCCTCCACTTT.

CDR3 bases: TGTGCCAGTAGTGTGGGGGCGAGCACTGAAGCTTTCTTT. Protein sequence: CASSVGASTEAFF. The chain is built from TRBV19 and TRBJ1-1; perhaps TRBD1 as D (6 bases). V lost 5 bases and J 4 bases, leaving 11 bases between the germline ends. CDR3 size: 13 residues. Germline-derived CDR1 and CDR2 are LNHDA and SQIVND (reference sequence).

The gene calls are TRBV24-1 and TRBJ2-7, with 8 bases aligning to TRBD2. With 5 bases clipped from V and 5 bases from J, the junction kept 16 bases outside the gene matches. CDR3 length: 17 amino acids. Per germline, CDR1 KGHDR and CDR2 SFDVKD. CDR3 sequence: CATSAAYRLAGSDEQYF. DNA of the CDR3: TGTGCCACCAGTGCCGCGTACCGGTTAGCGGGGTCGGACGAGCAGTACTTC.

The chain employs TRBV30 and TRBJ2-2; D unclear. Germline assignment: CDR1 GTSNPN and CDR2 SVGIG (reference sequence). This CDR3 has 12 amino acids. The V and J ends lost 6 bases and 0 bases respectively, with 5 bases between them. CDR3 coding DNA: TGTGCCTGTAACGCGAACACCGGGGAGCTGTTTTTT. Translating it yields CACNANTGELFF.

The rearrangement uses TRBV5-6 and TRBJ1-2; D gene ambiguous. Trimming removed 2 bases at V and 3 bases at J, with 14 bases between. Germline CDR1 is SGHDT and CDR2 is YYEEEE. The CDR3 has 15 residues. The chain's CDR3 is CASSFSPDGYYGYTF. The CDR3, as DNA: TGTGCCAGCAGCTTTTCTCCGGACGGATACTATGGCTACACCTTC.

The chain is built from TRBV7-3 and TRBJ2-5; the D gene could be TRBD1 or TRBD2 (5 bases each). The CDR3 totals 14 residues. Germline CDR1 SGHTA, CDR2 FQGTGA. The ends were cut back, 1 base at V and 1 base at J, with 7 bases in the middle. The DNA of the CDR3 is TGTGCCAGCAGCTTAAGGGGGTCCCAAGAGACCCAGTACTTC. As protein: CASSLRGSQETQYF.

This rearrangement joins TRBV20-1 to TRBJ2-1; the D gene is possibly TRBD1 (6 bases). Looked up from germline, CDR1 is DFQATT and CDR2 is SNEGSKA (reference sequence). Trimming removed 7 bases from V and 15 bases from J, with 13 bases in between. CDR3 length: 9 residues. The CDR3 DNA follows: TGCAGTGAAACAGGGCGTCGGTTCTTC. It codes for CSETGRRFF.

This sequence joins TRBV18 and TRBJ2-1, with D unresolved. This CDR3 spans 11 amino acids. V was pared by 1 base and J by 9 bases, with 4 bases between. Germline V gene lookup returns CDR1 KGHSH and CDR2 LQKENI. The CDR3 sequence: CASSPLGEQFF. CDR3 DNA sequence: TGTGCCAGCTCACCACTGGGTGAGCAGTTCTTC.

This rearrangement joins TRBV6-1 to TRBJ2-7; tentatively, D is TRBD1 (6 bases). V gave up 1 base and J gave up 2 bases, with 12 bases separating them. CDR1 and CDR2 (germline): MNHNS, SASEGT. The CDR3 loop spans 15 amino acids. The CDR3 protein is CASSEGDTTTYEQYF. Written as DNA, the CDR3 is TGTGCCAGCAGTGAAGGGGACACAACTACCTACGAGCAGTACTTC.

This clone has a single count. The CDR3 nucleotides are TGTGCCAGCAGCTTGACTTGGGACAATGAGCAGTTCTTC. Amino acids: CASSLTWDNEQFF. The chain couples TRBV7-8 to TRBJ2-1, with D uncertain. Trimming removed 3 bases from V and 5 bases from J, with 8 bases in between. The CDR3 has 13 amino acids. In germline, CDR1 is SGHVS, CDR2 FQNEAQ.

The chain recombines TRBV12-3 or TRBV12-4 with TRBJ2-1; D gene unclear. V gave up 7 bases and J gave up 6 bases, with 13 bases separating them. This CDR3 is built from 13 residues. CDR3 DNA: TGTGCCAGCACCCACCCGGCGACCAATGAGCAGTTCTTC. This translates into CASTHPATNEQFF.

This chain connects TRBV19 to TRBJ1-2, with a tentative D call TRBD1 (6 bases). Germline V lookup: CDR1 LNHDA, CDR2 SQIVND (reference sequence). Trimming removed 5 bases from V and 1 base from J, with 11 bases in between. CDR3 length: 14 residues. The CDR3 reads CASSLTGLNYGYTF. For the CDR3, the DNA is TGTGCCAGTAGTTTGACAGGTCTTAACTATGGCTACACCTTC. The full variable domain, in which reference TRBV19 and TRBJ1-2 provide the parts outside the CDR3, is DGGITQSPKYLFRKEGQNVTLSCEQNLNHDAMYWYRQDPGQGLRLIYYSQIVNDFQKGDIAEGYSVSREKKESFPLTVTSAQKNPTAFYLCASSLTGLNYGYTFGSGTRLTVV.

This clone was counted between two and nine times. The chain couples TRBV5-1 to TRBJ1-4; D call uncertain. Trimming stripped 4 bases from V and 8 bases from J, with 18 bases between. This CDR3 comprises 15 residues. Germline CDR1 SGHRS, CDR2 YFSETQ. The CDR3 sequence is CASSPDKVQSEKLFF. CDR3 bases: TGCGCCAGCAGCCCCGACAAGGTTCAATCGGAAAAACTGTTTTTT. The full variable domain, with the rest looked up from reference TRBV5-1 and TRBJ1-4, is KAGVTQTPRYLIKTRGQQVTLSCSPISGHRSVSWYQQTPGQGLQFLFEYFSETQRNKGNFPGRFSGRQFSNSRSEMNVSTLELGDSALYLCASSPDKVQSEKLFFGSGTQLSVL.

This chain links TRBV7-2 with TRBJ2-5; D not certain. Germline CDR1 is SGHTA and CDR2 is FQGNSA. This CDR3 region has 15 residues. Trimming removed 4 bases at V and 3 bases at J, with 15 bases between. The CDR3 reads CASSSPNLWKETQYF. The CDR3 DNA reads TGTGCCAGCAGCTCCCCGAATCTTTGGAAAGAGACCCAGTACTTC. Full variable domain (rest looked up from reference TRBV7-2 and TRBJ2-5): GAGVSQSPSNKVTEKGKDVELRCDPISGHTALYWYRQSLGQGLEFLIYFQGNSAPDKSGLPSDRFSAERTGGSVSTLTIQRTQQEDSAVYLCASSSPNLWKETQYFGPGTRLLVL.

The rearrangement joins TRBV7-6 to TRBJ2-6, with D possibly being TRBD1 or TRBD2 (5 bases each). This CDR3 has 17 residues. Deletions cut 2 bases from V and 0 bases from J, with 11 bases between. Germline values: CDR1 SGHVS, CDR2 FNYEAQ. The CDR3 reads CASSLFGTDSGANVLTF. CDR3 sequence (DNA): TGTGCCAGCAGCTTATTTGGGACCGACTCTGGGGCCAACGTCCTGACTTTC.

A note on this clone: This same CDR3 is encoded by further DNA sequences in the sample. The V and J genes are TRBV6-5 and TRBJ1-2; D unclear. The CDR3 consists of 15 residues. The V end was cut by 4 bases, the J end by 5 bases, with 17 bases between. Looked up from germline, CDR1 is MNHEY and CDR2 is SVGAGI. CDR3 sequence (DNA): TGTGCCAGCAGTTTAAGTTATGACTCTGGGTATGGCTACACCTTC. Translating gives CASSLSYDSGYGYTF.